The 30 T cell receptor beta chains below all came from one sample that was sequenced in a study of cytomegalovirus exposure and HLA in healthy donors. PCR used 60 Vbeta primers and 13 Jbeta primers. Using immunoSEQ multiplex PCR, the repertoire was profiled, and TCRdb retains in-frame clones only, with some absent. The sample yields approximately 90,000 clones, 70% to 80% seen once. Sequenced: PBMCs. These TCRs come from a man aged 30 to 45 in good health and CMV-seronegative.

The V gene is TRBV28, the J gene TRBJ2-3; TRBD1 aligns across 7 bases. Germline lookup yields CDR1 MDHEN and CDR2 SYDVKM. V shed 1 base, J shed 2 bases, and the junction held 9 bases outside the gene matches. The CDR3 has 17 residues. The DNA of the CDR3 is TGTGCCAGCAGTTTATCCCCGACAGGGTGGACCACAGATACGCAGTATTTT. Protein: CASSLSPTGWTTDTQYF.

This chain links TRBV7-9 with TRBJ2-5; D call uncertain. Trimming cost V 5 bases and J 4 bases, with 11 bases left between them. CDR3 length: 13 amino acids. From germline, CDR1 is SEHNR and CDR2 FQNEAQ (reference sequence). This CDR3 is CASSQPVGETQYF. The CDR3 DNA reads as TGTGCCAGCAGCCAACCAGTTGGAGAGACCCAGTACTTC. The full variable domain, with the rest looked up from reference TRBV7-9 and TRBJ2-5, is DTGVSQNPRHKITKRGQNVTFRCDPISEHNRLYWYRQTLGQGPEFLTYFQNEAQLEKSRLLSDRFSAERPKGSFSTLEIQRTEQGDSAMYLCASSQPVGETQYFGPGTRLLVL.

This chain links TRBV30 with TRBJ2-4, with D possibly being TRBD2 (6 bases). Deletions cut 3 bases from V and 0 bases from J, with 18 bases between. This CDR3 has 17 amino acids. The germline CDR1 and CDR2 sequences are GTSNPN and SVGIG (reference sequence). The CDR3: CAWSMVLGGLAKNIQYF. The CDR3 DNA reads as TGTGCCTGGAGCATGGTCCTCGGAGGGTTAGCCAAAAACATTCAGTACTTC.

The CDR3 protein is CASSLGTGGAFF. CDR3 nucleotide sequence: TGCGCCAGCAGCTTGGGGACAGGGGGAGCTTTCTTT. This rearrangement joins TRBV5-1 to TRBJ1-1, with 10 positions matching TRBD1. The CDR3 consists of 12 residues. V lost 0 bases and J lost 10; bases outside the gene matches: 0. Germline V gene data show CDR1 as SGHRS and CDR2 as YFSETQ.

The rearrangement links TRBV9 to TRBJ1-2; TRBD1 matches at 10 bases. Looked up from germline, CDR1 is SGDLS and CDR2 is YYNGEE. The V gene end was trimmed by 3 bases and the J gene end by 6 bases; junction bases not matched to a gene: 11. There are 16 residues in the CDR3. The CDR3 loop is CASSAPGTGDWDGYTF. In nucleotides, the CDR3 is TGTGCCAGCAGCGCCCCCGGGACAGGGGACTGGGATGGCTACACCTTC.

The CDR3 DNA sequence: TGTGCCAGCAGCCCAGCGGGACAGGACTACGAGCAGTACTTC. Translated, it gives CASSPAGQDYEQYF. The rearrangement uses TRBV4-2 and TRBJ2-7, with D possibly TRBD1 on 8 matching bases. V was cut by 4 bases and J by 3 bases, with 13 bases left in between. CDR3 length: 14 residues. Germline V gene lookup returns CDR1 LGHNA and CDR2 YNFKEQ.

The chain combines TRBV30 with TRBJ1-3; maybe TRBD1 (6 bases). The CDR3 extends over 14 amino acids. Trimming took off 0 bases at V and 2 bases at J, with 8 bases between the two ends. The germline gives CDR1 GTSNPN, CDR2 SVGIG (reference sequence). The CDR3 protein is CAWSVSGAGNTIYF. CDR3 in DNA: TGTGCCTGGAGTGTATCAGGGGCTGGAAACACCATATATTTT.

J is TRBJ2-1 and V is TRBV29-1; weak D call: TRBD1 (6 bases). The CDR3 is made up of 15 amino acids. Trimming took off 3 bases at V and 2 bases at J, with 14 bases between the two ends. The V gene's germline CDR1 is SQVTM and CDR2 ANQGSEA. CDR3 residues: CSVDFLDRTYNEQFF. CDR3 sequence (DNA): TGCAGCGTTGATTTTCTAGACAGGACCTACAATGAGCAGTTCTTC.

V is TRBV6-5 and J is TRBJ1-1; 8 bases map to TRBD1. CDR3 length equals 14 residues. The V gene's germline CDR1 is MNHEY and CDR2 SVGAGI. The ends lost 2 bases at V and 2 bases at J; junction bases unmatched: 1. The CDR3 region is CASSYTGGNTEAFF. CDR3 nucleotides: TGTGCCAGCAGTTACACAGGGGGTAACACTGAAGCTTTCTTT.

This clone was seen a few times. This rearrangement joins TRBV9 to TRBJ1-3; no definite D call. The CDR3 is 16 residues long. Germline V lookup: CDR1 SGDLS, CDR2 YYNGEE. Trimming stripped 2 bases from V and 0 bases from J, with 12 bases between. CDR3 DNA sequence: TGTGCCAGCAGCGTGGGTAGCCGCCTCTCTGGAAACACCATATATTTT. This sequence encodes CASSVGSRLSGNTIYF.

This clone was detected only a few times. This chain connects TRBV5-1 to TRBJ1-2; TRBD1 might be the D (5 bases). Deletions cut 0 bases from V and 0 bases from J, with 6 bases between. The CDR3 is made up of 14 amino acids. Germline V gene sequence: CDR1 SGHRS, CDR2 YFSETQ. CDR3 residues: CASSLGQSNYGYTF. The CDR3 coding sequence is TGCGCCAGCAGCTTGGGACAGTCTAACTATGGCTACACCTTC.

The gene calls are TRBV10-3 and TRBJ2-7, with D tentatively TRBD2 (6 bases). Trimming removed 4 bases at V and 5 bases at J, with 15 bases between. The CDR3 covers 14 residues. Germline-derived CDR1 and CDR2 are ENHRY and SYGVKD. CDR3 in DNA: TGTGCCATCAGTGCTCTCGGAGGGTCCGACGAGCAGTACTTC. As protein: CAISALGGSDEQYF.

The CDR3 protein is CASSHDRGRRGEQYF. The CDR3 bases are TGCGCCAGCAGCCATGACAGGGGGCGCAGGGGCGAGCAGTACTTC. This chain connects TRBV4-1 to TRBJ2-7; 10 bases agree with TRBD1. Trimming at V came to 3 bases and at J to 6 bases, leaving 8 bases not matched to a gene. CDR3 size: 15 residues. Germline CDR1 reads MGHRA; CDR2 reads YSYEKL.

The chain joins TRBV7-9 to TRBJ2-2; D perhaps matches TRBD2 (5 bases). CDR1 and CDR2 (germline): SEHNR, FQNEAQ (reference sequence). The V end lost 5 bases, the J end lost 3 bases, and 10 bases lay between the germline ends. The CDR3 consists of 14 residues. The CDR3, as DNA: TGTGCCAGCAGCCCGGGGTCTTACACCGGGGAGCTGTTTTTT. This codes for CASSPGSYTGELFF.

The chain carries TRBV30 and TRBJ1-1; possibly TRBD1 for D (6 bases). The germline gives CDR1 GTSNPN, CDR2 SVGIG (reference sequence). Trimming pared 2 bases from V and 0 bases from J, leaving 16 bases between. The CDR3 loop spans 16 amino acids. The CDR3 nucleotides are TGTGCCTGGAGTAACAGGGTAGGTAGGATGAACACTGAAGCTTTCTTT. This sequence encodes CAWSNRVGRMNTEAFF.

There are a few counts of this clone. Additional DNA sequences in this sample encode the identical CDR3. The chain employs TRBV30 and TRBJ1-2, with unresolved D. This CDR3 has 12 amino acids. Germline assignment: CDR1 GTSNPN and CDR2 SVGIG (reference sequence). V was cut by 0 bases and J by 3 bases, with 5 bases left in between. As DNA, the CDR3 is TGTGCCTGGAGTGTCGGAGACTATGGCTACACCTTC. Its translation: CAWSVGDYGYTF.

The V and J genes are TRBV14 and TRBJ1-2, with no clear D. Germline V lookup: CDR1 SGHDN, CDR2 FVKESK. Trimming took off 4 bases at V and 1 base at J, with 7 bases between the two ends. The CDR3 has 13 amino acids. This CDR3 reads CASSLTINYGYTF. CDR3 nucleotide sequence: TGTGCCAGCAGCCTGACTATTAACTATGGCTACACCTTC.

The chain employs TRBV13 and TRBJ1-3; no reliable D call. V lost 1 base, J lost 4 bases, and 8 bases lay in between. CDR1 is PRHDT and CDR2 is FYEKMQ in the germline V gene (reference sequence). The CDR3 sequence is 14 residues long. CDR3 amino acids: CASSLVGRGNTIYF. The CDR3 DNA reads TGTGCCAGCAGCTTAGTCGGGAGAGGAAACACCATATATTTT.

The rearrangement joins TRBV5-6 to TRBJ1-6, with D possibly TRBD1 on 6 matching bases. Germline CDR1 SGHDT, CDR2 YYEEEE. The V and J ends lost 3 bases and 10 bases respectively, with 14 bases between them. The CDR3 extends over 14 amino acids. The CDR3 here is CASSSQGWGSPLHF. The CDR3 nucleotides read TGTGCCAGCAGCTCACAGGGTTGGGGGTCACCCCTCCACTTT.

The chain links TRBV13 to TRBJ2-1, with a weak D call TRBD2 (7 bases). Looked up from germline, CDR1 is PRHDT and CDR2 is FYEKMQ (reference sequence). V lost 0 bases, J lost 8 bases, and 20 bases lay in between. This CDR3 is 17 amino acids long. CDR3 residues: CASSLGLGGGPFYEQFF. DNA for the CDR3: TGTGCCAGCAGCTTAGGCCTTGGGGGGGGGCCTTTTTATGAGCAGTTCTTC.

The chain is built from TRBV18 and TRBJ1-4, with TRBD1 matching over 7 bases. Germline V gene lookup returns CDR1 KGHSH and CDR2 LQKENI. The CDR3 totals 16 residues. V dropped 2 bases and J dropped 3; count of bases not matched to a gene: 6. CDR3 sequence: CASSPEGAVANEKLFF. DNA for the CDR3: TGTGCCAGCTCACCAGAGGGGGCTGTGGCTAATGAAAAACTGTTTTTT.

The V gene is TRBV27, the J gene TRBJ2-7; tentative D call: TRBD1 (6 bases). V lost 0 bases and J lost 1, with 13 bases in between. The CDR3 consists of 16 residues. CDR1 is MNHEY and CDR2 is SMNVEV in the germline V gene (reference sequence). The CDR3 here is CASSLSSRGPSYEQYF. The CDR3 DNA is TGTGCCAGCAGTTTATCGTCCAGGGGACCTTCCTACGAGCAGTACTTC.

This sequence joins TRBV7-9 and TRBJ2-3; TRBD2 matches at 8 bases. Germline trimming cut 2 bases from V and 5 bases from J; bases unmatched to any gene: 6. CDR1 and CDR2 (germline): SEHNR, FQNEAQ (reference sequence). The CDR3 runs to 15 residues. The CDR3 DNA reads TGTGCCAGCAGCTTAAACCAGCGGGAGATAGATACGCAGTATTTT. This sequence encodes CASSLNQREIDTQYF.

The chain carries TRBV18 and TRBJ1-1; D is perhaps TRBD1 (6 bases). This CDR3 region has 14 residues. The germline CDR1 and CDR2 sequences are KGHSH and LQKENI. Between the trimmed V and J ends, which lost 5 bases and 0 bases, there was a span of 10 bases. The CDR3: CASSATGMNTEAFF. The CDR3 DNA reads TGTGCCAGCTCAGCAACAGGGATGAACACTGAAGCTTTCTTT.

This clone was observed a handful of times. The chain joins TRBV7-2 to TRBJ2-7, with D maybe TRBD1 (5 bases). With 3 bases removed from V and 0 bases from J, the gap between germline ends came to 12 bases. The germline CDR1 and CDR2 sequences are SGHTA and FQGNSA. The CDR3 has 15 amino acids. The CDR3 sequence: CASSFTGVGSYEQYF. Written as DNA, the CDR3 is TGTGCCAGCAGCTTTACAGGTGTGGGCTCCTACGAGCAGTACTTC.

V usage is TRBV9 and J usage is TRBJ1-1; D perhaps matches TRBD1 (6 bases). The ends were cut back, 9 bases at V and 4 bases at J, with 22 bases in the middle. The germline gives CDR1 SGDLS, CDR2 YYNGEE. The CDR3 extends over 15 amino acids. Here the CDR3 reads CATCGGDPEGTEAFF. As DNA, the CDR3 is TGTGCCACCTGCGGGGGCGATCCCGAGGGCACTGAAGCTTTCTTT.

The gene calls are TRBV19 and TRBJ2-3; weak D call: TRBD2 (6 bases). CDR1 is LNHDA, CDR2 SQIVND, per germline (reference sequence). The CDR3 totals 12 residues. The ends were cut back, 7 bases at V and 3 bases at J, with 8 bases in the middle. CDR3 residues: CASKRETDTQYF. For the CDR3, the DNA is TGTGCCAGTAAACGGGAGACAGATACGCAGTATTTT.

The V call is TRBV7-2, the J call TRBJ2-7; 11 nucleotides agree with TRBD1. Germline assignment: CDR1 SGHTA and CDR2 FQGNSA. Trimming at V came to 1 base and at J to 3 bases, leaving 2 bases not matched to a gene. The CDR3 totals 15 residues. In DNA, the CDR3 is TGTGCCAGCAGCTTAGGGACAGGGGGCGGCTACGAGCAGTACTTC. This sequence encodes CASSLGTGGGYEQYF. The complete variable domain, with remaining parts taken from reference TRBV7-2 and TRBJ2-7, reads GAGVSQSPSNKVTEKGKDVELRCDPISGHTALYWYRQSLGQGLEFLIYFQGNSAPDKSGLPSDRFSAERTGGSVSTLTIQRTQQEDSAVYLCASSLGTGGGYEQYFGPGTRLTVT.

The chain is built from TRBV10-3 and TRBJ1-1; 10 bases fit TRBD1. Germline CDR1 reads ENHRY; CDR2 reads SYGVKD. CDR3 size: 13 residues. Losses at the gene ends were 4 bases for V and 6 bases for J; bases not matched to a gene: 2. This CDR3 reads CAISVGQGSEAFF. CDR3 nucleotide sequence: TGTGCCATCAGTGTGGGACAGGGGTCTGAAGCTTTCTTT.

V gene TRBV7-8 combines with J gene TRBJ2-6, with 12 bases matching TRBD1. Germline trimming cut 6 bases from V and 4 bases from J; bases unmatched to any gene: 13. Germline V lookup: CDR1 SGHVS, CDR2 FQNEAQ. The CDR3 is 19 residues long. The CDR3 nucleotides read TGTGCCAGCAGTCCAATGGCGGGACAGGGGGCGGGAGGGGCCAACGTCCTGACTTTC. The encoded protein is CASSPMAGQGAGGANVLTF. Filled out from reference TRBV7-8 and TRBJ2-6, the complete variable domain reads GAGVSQSPRYKVAKRGQDVALRCDPISGHVSLFWYQQALGQGPEFLTYFQNEAQLDKSGLPSDRFFAERPEGSVSTLKIQRTQQEDSAVYLCASSPMAGQGAGGANVLTFGAGSRLTVL.